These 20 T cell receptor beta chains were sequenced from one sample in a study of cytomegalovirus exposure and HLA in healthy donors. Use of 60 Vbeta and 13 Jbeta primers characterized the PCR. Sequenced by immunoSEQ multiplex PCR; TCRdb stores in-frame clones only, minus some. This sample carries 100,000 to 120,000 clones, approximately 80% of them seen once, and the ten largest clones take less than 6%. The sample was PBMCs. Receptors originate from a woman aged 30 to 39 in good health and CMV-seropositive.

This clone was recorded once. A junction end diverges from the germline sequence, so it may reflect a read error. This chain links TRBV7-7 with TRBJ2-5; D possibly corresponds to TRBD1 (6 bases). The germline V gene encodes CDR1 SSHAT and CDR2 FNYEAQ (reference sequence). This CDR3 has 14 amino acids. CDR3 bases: TGTGCTAGCAGCTATACCACTAGGGGGGAGACCCAGTACTTC. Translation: CASSYTTRGETQYF.

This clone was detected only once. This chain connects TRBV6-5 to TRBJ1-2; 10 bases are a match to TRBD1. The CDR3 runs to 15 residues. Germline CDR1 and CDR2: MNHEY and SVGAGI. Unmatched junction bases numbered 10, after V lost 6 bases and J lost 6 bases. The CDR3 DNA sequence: TGTGCCAGCAGATCCCCGACAGGGGGCGGCCATGGCTACACCTTC. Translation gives CASRSPTGGGHGYTF.

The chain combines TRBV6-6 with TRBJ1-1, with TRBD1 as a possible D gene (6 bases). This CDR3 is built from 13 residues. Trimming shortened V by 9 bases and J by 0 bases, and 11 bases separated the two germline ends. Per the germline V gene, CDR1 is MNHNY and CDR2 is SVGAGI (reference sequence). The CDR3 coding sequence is TGTGCCAGTTCTTCAGGGGTGAACACTGAAGCTTTCTTT. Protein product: CASSSGVNTEAFF.

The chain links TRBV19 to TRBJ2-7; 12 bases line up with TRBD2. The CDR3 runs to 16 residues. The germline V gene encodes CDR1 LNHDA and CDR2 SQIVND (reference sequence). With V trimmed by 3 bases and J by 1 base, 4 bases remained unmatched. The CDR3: CASSISTSGGSYEQYF. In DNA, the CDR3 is TGTGCCAGTAGTATTTCGACTAGCGGGGGTTCCTACGAGCAGTACTTC.

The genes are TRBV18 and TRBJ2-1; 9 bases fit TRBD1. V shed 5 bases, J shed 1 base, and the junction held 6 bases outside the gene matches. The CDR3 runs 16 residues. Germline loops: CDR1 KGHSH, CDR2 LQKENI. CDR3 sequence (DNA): TGTGCCAGCTCATCCACCGGGACAGGGTCCTACAATGAGCAGTTCTTC. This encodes CASSSTGTGSYNEQFF.

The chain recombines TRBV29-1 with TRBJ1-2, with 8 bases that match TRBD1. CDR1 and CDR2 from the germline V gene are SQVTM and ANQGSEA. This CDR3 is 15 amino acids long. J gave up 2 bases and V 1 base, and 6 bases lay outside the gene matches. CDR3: CSVEGRGQENYGYTF. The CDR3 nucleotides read TGCAGCGTTGAAGGGCGGGGACAGGAGAACTATGGCTACACCTTC.

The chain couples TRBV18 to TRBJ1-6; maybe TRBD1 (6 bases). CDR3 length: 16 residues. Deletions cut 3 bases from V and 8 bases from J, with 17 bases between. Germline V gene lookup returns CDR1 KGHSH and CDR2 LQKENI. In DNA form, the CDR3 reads TGTGCCAGCTCACCTAACGGCCCGGGGACACATTCACCCCTCCACTTT. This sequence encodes CASSPNGPGTHSPLHF.

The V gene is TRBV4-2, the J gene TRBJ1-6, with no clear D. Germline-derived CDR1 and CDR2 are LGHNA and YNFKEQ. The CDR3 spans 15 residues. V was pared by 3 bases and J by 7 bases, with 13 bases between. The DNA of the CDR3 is TGTGCCAGCAGCCAGGACTCCGGGTCCAATTCACCCCTCCACTTT. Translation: CASSQDSGSNSPLHF.

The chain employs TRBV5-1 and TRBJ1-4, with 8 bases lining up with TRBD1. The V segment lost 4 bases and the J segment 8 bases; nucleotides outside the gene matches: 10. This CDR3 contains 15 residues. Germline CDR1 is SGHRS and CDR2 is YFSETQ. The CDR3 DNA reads TGCGCCAGCAGCCAATTGACAGGGGACGGGGAAAAACTGTTTTTT. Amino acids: CASSQLTGDGEKLFF.

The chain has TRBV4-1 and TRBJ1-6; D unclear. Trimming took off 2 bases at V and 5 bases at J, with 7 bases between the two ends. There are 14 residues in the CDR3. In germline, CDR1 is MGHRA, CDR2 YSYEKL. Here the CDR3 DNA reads TGCGCCAGCAGCCAACAGACAAATAATTCACCCCTCCACTTT. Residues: CASSQQTNNSPLHF.

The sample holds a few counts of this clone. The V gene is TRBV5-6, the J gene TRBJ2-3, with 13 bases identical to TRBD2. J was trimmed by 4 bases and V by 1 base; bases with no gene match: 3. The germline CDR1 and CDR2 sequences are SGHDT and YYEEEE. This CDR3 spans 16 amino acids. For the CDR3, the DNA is TGTGCCAGCAGCTTGACCGGACTAGCGGGAGCAGATACGCAGTATTTT. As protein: CASSLTGLAGADTQYF. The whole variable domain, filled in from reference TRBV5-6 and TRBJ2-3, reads DAGVTQSPTHLIKTRGQQVTLRCSPKSGHDTVSWYQQALGQGPQFIFQYYEEEERQRGNFPDRFSGHQFPNYSSELNVNALLLGDSALYLCASSLTGLAGADTQYFGPGTRLTVL.

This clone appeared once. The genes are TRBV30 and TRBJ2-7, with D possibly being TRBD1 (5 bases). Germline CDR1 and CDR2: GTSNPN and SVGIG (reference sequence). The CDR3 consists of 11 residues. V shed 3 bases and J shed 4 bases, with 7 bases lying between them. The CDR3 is CAWRTVYEQYF. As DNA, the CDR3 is TGTGCCTGGAGGACAGTTTACGAGCAGTACTTC.

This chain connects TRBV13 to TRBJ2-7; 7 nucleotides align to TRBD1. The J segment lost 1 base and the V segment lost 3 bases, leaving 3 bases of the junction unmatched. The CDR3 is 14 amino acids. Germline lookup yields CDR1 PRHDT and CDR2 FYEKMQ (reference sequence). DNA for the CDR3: TGTGCCAGCAGCTTGGACAGGAGATCCTACGAGCAGTACTTC. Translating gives CASSLDRRSYEQYF.

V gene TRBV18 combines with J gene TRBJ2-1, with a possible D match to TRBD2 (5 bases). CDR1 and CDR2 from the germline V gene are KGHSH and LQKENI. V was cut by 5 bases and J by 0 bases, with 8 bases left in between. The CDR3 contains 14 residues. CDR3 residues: CASSKSGSYNEQFF. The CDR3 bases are TGTGCCAGCTCAAAAAGCGGCTCCTACAATGAGCAGTTCTTC.

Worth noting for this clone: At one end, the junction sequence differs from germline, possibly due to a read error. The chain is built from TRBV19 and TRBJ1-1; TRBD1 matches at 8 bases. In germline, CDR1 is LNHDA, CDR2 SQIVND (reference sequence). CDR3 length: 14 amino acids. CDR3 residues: CASRIDQGAPEAFF. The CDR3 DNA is TGTGCCAGTAGGATAGACCAGGGGGCCCCTGAAGCTTTCTTT.

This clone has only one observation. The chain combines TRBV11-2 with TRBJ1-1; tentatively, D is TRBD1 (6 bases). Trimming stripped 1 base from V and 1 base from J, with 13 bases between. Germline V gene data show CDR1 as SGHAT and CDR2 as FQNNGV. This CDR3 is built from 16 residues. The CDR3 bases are TGTGCCAGCAGCTTAGGGACGCAGGGGCGGAACACTGAAGCTTTCTTT. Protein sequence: CASSLGTQGRNTEAFF.

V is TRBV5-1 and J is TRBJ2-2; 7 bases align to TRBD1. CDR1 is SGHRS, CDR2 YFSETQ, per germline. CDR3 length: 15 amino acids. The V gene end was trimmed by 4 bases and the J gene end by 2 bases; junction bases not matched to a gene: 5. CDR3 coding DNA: TGCGCCAGCAGCCTCGGGACAGTCAACACCGGGGAGCTGTTTTTT. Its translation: CASSLGTVNTGELFF.

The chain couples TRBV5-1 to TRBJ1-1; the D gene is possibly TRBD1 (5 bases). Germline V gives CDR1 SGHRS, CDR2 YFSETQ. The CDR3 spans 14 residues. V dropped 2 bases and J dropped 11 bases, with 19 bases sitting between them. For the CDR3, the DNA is TGCGCCAGCAGCTTAGGACAAGGGTCCCTGTTGGCTTTCTTT. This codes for CASSLGQGSLLAFF.

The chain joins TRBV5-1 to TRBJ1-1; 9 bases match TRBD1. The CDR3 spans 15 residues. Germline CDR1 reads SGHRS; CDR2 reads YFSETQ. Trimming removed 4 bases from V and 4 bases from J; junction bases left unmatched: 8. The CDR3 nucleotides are TGCGCCAGCAGCCAGGGGACAGGGAGCCCCACTGAAGCTTTCTTT. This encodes CASSQGTGSPTEAFF.

CDR3 coding DNA: TGTGCCACCTCGAGCTCTGGAAACACCATATATTTT. Protein sequence: CATSSSGNTIYF. The chain carries TRBV25-1 and TRBJ1-3; the D is unclear. CDR3 length: 12 residues. V lost 10 bases, J lost 0 bases, and 7 bases lay in between. In germline, CDR1 is MGHDK, CDR2 SYGVNS.